This TCR beta chain was sequenced during a study of CD8+ T cells in alopecia areata. Study-wide background: Those patients who were treated received oral tofacitinib, which was given at 5 to 10 mg twice daily for moderate-to-severe alopecia areata.

The germline V gene has CDR1 SEHNR and CDR2 FQNEAQ (reference sequence). The CDR3 length is 16 residues. The J segment lost 7 bases and the V segment lost 1 base, leaving 7 bases of the junction unmatched. This clone was seen a handful of times. The investigators collected lesional scalp punch biopsies and peripheral blood from alopecia areata patients. cDNA serving as the sequencing template came from extracted, reverse transcribed RNA. Assay: immunoSEQ multiplex PCR; the TCRdb copy retains only in-frame clones and omits some. The sample contains over 120,000 clones, around 60% of which appear only once.

This sequence originates from a human donor with alopecia areata. V gene TRBV7-9 combines with J gene TRBJ1-1, with 12 positions matching TRBD1. The sample was CD4+ T cells sorted from blood, taken at week 0. The CDR3 nucleotides are TGTGCCAGCAGCTTAGTGTCGGGACAGGGGGCCGGTGAAGCTTTCTTT. This translates into CASSLVSGQGAGEAFF.